The clone carrying this T cell receptor (beta chain) came up a few times. What it binds is unknown. Generated by immunoSEQ multiplex PCR, the TCRdb table keeps only in-frame clones and is missing some. The table lists approximately 34,000 clones, with no singletons. This sample was taken from a study of T cells after posttransplantation cyclophosphamide. Regarding the study as a whole: Blood and skin or GI T cell repertoires showed limited TRB overlap. After PTCy, TRB diversity resembled that of CNI/methotrexate controls. Donor CD8+ memory clones often dominated recipient blood repertoires at later times.

This CDR3 contains 12 residues. Germline V gives CDR1 MNHNS, CDR2 SASEGT. Trimming left V 10 bases short and J 4 bases short, with 12 bases between. The related graft donor's blood sample was taken on the day of bone marrow donation. Sequencing was performed on PBMCs. The chain recombines TRBV6-1 with TRBJ2-3, with D maybe TRBD2 (6 bases). The TCR originated in a woman aged 50 to 60 in good health and a related stem cell transplant donor. The CDR3 DNA sequence: TGTGCCACCTCGTCGGGGGCAGATACGCAGTATTTT. Translated, it gives CATSSGADTQYF.